A selection of T cell receptor beta chains follows, all from one sample in a study of glioma-infiltrating T cells after dendritic cell vaccination. Sequencing used immunoSEQ multiplex PCR; TCRdb keeps in-frame clones, though not all of them. Of about 50,000 clones in the sample, over 75% were seen once. The specimen was blood, collected before dendritic cell vaccination. The receptors were sampled from a human donor with glioblastoma. CDR3s include the opening cysteine and the closing phenylalanine or tryptophan. Fields, in order: clone size, V gene, D gene, J gene, CDR3 DNA, CDR3 protein. The D gene is left open where the match is weak. Clone size is given for some rows only: seen once, a few or many times, or a class if the clone is expanded.

clone_size: .
v_call: TRBV5-6
d_call: .
j_call: TRBJ2-5
cdr3_nt: TGTGCCAGCAGCCCTCAGGGTTTAGGGGAGACCCAGTACTTC
cdr3_aa: CASSPQGLGETQYF

clone_size: .
v_call: TRBV6-1
d_call: TRBD2
j_call: TRBJ2-1
cdr3_nt: TGTGCCAGCCGCGGGAGCGGGGGAGGCAATGAGCAGTTCTTC
cdr3_aa: CASRGSGGGNEQFF

clone_size: .
v_call: TRBV4-1
d_call: .
j_call: TRBJ1-5
cdr3_nt: TGCGCCAGCAGCCAAGATACTGGGAGAGGCAATCAGCCCCAGCATTTT
cdr3_aa: CASSQDTGRGNQPQHF

clone_size: .
v_call: TRBV5-1
d_call: TRBD2
j_call: TRBJ2-2
cdr3_nt: TGCGCCAGCAGCTTGGGCTCTAGCGGGATTGCCACCGGGGAGCTGTTTTTT
cdr3_aa: CASSLGSSGIATGELFF

clone_size: .
v_call: TRBV6-1
d_call: TRBD1
j_call: TRBJ1-1
cdr3_nt: TGTGCCAGCAGTGGTAACAGGGGGGGGAACACTGAAGCTTTCTTT
cdr3_aa: CASSGNRGGNTEAFF

clone_size: .
v_call: TRBV6-5
d_call: TRBD2
j_call: TRBJ2-1
cdr3_nt: TGTGCCAGCAGTTTCGGACTAGACTCCTACAATGAGCAGTTCTTC
cdr3_aa: CASSFGLDSYNEQFF

clone_size: .
v_call: TRBV12-5
d_call: TRBD2
j_call: TRBJ2-3
cdr3_nt: TGTGCTAGTGGCCACGGGACTAGCGCCGATACGCAGTATTTT
cdr3_aa: CASGHGTSADTQYF

clone_size: .
v_call: TRBV5-1
d_call: .
j_call: TRBJ1-1
cdr3_nt: TGCGCCAGCAGCTTGGGCGGACGGGGAAACACTGAAGCTTTCTTT
cdr3_aa: CASSLGGRGNTEAFF

clone_size: .
v_call: TRBV7-7
d_call: .
j_call: TRBJ2-3
cdr3_nt: TGTGCCAGCAGCTTACGACGGGGACTCACAGATACGCAGTATTTT
cdr3_aa: CASSLRRGLTDTQYF

clone_size: few
v_call: TRBV6-6
d_call: TRBD1
j_call: TRBJ1-2
cdr3_nt: TGTGCCAGCAGTTACACAGCGACAGGGAACTATGGCTACACCTTC
cdr3_aa: CASSYTATGNYGYTF

clone_size: once
v_call: TRBV6-5
d_call: TRBD1
j_call: TRBJ1-5
cdr3_nt: TGTGCCACAGCTAGGACAGGAGATCAGCCCCAGCATTTT
cdr3_aa: CATARTGDQPQHF

clone_size: once
v_call: TRBV7-3
d_call: TRBD2
j_call: TRBJ2-2
cdr3_nt: TGTGCCAGCAGCTTAACGAGGCGGACAGGGACTAGCGGGAGACATAACACCGGGGAGCTGTTTTTT
cdr3_aa: CASSLTRRTGTSGRHNTGELFF

clone_size: .
v_call: TRBV5-1
d_call: .
j_call: TRBJ2-3
cdr3_nt: TGCGCCAGCAGCTTGGACGGGAGAGCAGATACGCAGTATTTT
cdr3_aa: CASSLDGRADTQYF

clone_size: few
v_call: TRBV25-1
d_call: .
j_call: TRBJ2-1
cdr3_nt: TGTGCCAGCAGGTCTGGTTCGAGCTACAATGAGCAGTTCTTC
cdr3_aa: CASRSGSSYNEQFF

clone_size: .
v_call: TRBV11-2
d_call: .
j_call: TRBJ2-7
cdr3_nt: TGTGCCAGCACCCCGGGGAGGATATGGGCTAGCAGATACGAGCAGTACTTC
cdr3_aa: CASTPGRIWASRYEQYF